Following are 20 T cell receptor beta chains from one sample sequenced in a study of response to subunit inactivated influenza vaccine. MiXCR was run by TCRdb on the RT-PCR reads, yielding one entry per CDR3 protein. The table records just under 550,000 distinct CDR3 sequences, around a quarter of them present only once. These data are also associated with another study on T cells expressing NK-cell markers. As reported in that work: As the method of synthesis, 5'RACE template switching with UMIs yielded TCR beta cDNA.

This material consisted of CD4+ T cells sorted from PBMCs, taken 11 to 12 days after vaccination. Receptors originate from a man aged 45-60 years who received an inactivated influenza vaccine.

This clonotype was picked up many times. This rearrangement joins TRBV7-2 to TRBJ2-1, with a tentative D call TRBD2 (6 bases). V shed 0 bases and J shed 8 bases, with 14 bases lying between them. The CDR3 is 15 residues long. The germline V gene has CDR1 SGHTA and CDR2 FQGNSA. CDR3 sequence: CASSLAGGFKHEQFF. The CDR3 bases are TGTGCCAGCAGCTTAGCCGGGGGATTTAAGCATGAGCAGTTCTTC.

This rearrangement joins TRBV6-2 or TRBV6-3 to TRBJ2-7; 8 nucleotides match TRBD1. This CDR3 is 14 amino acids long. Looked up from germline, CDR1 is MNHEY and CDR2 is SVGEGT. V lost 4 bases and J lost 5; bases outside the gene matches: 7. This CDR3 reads CASSSPQGANEQYF. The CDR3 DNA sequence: TGTGCCAGCAGTTCCCCCCAGGGGGCCAACGAGCAGTACTTC.

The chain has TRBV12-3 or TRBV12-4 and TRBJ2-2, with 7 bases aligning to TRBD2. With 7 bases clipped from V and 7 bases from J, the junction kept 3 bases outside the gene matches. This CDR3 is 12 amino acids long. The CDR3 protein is CASTREVGELFF. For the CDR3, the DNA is TGTGCCAGCACCCGGGAGGTCGGGGAGCTGTTTTTT.

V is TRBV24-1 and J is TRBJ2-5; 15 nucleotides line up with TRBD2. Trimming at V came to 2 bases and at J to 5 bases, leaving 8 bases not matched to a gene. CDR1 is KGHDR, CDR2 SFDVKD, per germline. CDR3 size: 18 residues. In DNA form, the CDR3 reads TGTGCCACCAGTGATTCCGGGACTAGCGGGAGGATTGGCGAGACCCAGTACTTC. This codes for CATSDSGTSGRIGETQYF.

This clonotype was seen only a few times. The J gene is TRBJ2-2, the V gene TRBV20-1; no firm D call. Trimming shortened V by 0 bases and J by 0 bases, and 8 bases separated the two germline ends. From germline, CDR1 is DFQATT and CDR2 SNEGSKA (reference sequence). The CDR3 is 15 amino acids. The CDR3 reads CSARDRLTNTGELFF. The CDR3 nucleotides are TGCAGTGCTAGAGATAGGCTAACGAACACCGGGGAGCTGTTTTTT.

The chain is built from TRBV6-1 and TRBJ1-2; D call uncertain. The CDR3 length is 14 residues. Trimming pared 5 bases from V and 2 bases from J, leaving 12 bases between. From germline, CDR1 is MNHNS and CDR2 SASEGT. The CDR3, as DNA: TGTGCCAGCAGTCGACAACATTGGAACTATGGCTACACCTTC. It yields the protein CASSRQHWNYGYTF.

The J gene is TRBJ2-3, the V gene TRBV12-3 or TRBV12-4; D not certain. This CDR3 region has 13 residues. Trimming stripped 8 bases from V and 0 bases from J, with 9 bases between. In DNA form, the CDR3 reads TGTGCCAGCTCGCGCGTTAGCACAGATACGCAGTATTTT. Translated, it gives CASSRVSTDTQYF.

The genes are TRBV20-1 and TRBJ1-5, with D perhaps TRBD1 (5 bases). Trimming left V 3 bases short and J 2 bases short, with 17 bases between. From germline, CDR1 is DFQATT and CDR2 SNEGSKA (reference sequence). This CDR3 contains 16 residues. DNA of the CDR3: TGCAGTGCTAGTTCGGCAGGGAAAGGGGGCAATCAGCCCCAGCATTTT. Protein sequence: CSASSAGKGGNQPQHF.

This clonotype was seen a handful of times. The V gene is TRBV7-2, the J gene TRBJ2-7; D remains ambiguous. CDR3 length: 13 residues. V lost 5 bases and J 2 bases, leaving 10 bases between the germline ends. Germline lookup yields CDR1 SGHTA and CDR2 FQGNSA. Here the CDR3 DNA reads TGTGCCAGCAGCCCCGGCGTCCCCTACGAGCAGTACTTC. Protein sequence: CASSPGVPYEQYF. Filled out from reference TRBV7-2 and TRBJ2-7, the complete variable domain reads GAGVSQSPSNKVTEKGKDVELRCDPISGHTALYWYRQSLGQGLEFLIYFQGNSAPDKSGLPSDRFSAERTGGSVSTLTIQRTQQEDSAVYLCASSPGVPYEQYFGPGTRLTVT.

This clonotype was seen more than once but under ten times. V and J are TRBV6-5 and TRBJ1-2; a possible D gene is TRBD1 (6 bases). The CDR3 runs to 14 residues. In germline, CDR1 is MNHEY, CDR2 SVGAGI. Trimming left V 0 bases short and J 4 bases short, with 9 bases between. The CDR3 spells CASSYSGGPYGYTF. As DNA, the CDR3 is TGTGCCAGCAGTTACTCCGGGGGGCCCTATGGCTACACCTTC.

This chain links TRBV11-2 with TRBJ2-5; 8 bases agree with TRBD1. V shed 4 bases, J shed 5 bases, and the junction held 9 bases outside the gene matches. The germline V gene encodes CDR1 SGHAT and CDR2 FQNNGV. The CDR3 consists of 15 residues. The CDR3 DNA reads TGTGCCAGCAGCTCAGGGGCAGGGGGCCTGGAGACCCAGTACTTC. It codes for CASSSGAGGLETQYF.

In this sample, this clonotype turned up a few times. CDR3 residues: CASSSRTGGLEQFF. CDR3 DNA sequence: TGTGCCAGCTCATCAAGGACAGGGGGCCTTGAGCAGTTCTTC. This sequence joins TRBV18 and TRBJ2-1; TRBD1 matches 11 bases. Trimming cost V 5 bases and J 9 bases; bases outside gene matches: 6. Germline V gene lookup returns CDR1 KGHSH and CDR2 LQKENI. This CDR3 has 14 residues. Filled out from reference TRBV18 and TRBJ2-1, the complete variable domain reads NAGVMQNPRHLVRRRGQEARLRCSPMKGHSHVYWYRQLPEEGLKFMVYLQKENIIDESGMPKERFSAEFPKEGPSILRIQQVVRGDSAAYFCASSSRTGGLEQFFGPGTRLTVL.

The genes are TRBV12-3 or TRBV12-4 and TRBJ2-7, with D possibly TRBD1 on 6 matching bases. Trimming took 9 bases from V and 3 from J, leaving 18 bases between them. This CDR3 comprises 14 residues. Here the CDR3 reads CASRLGDTYYEQYF. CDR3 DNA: TGTGCCAGTAGACTTGGGGACACATACTACGAGCAGTACTTC.

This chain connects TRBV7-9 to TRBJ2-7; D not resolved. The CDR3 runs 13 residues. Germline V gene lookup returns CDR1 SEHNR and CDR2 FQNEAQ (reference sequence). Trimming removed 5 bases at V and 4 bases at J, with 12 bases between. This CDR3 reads CASSAAPVYEQYF. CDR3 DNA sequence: TGTGCCAGCAGCGCAGCCCCAGTTTACGAGCAGTACTTC.

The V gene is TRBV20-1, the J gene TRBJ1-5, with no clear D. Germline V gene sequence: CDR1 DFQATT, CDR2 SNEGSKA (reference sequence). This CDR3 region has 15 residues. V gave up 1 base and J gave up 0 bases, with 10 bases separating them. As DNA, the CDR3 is TGCAGTGCTAGAGGGACGGACCATAGCAATCAGCCCCAGCATTTT. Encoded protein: CSARGTDHSNQPQHF.

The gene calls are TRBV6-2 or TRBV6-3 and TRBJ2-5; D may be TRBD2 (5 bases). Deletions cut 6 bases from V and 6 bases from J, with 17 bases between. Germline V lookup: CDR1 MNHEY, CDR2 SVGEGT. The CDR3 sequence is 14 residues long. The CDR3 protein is CASSLREGMKTQYF. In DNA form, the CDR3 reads TGTGCCAGCAGCCTACGCGAGGGAATGAAGACCCAGTACTTC.

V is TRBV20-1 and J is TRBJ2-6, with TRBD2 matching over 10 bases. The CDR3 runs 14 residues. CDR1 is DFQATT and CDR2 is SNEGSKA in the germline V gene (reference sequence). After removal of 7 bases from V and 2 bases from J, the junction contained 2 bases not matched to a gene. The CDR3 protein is CSGLAGTGANVLTF. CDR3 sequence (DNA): TGCAGTGGACTAGCGGGTACTGGGGCCAACGTCCTGACTTTC.

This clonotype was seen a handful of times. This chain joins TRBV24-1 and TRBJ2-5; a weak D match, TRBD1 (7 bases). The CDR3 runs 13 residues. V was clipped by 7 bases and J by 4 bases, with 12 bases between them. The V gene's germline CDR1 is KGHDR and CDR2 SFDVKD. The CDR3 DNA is TGTGCCACCAGCCCAGGGGGGAGAGAGACCCAGTACTTC. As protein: CATSPGGRETQYF.

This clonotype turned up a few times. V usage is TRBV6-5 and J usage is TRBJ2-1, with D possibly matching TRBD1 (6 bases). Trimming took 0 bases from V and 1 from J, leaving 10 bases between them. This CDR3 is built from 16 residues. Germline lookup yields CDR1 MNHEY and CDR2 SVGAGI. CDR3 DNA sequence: TGTGCCAGCAGTTACTCTGGGACACCATCCTACAATGAGCAGTTCTTC. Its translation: CASSYSGTPSYNEQFF.

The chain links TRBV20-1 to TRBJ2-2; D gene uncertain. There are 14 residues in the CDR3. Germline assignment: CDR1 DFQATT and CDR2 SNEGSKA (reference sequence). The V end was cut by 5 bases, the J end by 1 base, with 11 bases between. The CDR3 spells CSAGLGRNTGELFF. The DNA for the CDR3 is TGCAGTGCTGGCTTAGGACGGAACACCGGGGAGCTGTTTTTT.